Following are 4 T cell receptor beta chains from one sample sequenced in a study of T cells in Graves' hyperthyroidism and ophthalmopathy. There were TCR beta CDR3 regions amplified from RNA transcripts. A first-round RT-PCR of the TCR CDR3 used the HTBI primer set. A single record per CDR3 protein comes from TCRdb applying MiXCR to the multiplex PCR reads. The sample has some 460,000 distinct CDR3 sequences; 15% to 18% are singletons. Sequencing was carried out using blood. These receptors were obtained from a woman younger than 35 with Graves' hyperthyroidism.

This clonotype was detected ten times or more. The chain employs TRBV28 and TRBJ2-7, with D possibly matching TRBD1 (6 bases). The CDR3 spans 15 residues. Per the germline V gene, CDR1 is MDHEN and CDR2 is SYDVKM. Trimming took off 4 bases at V and 3 bases at J, with 16 bases between the two ends. The CDR3: CASSSPGHLHYEQYF. In nucleotides, the CDR3 is TGTGCCAGCAGTTCACCGGGACACCTCCACTACGAGCAGTACTTC.

This clonotype was seen only a few times. The chain has TRBV7-9 and TRBJ1-5; 7 bases match TRBD1. This CDR3 spans 15 amino acids. Trimming cost V 5 bases and J 10 bases; bases outside gene matches: 14. CDR1 is SEHNR and CDR2 is FQNEAQ in the germline V gene (reference sequence). The CDR3 loop reads CASSLGTEKKDPQHF. The CDR3 region has the DNA TGTGCCAGCAGCCTCGGGACAGAAAAAAAAGACCCCCAGCATTTT.

This clonotype has at least ten counts. The chain is built from TRBV3-1 and TRBJ1-2; D is ambiguous. V was pared by 4 bases and J by 4 bases, with 13 bases between. This CDR3 has 14 residues. CDR1 is LGHDT, CDR2 YNNKEL, per germline (reference sequence). This CDR3 reads CASSRLDTRYGYTF. In DNA form, the CDR3 reads TGTGCCAGCAGCCGACTGGATACTCGCTATGGCTACACCTTC.

This clonotype was detected ten times or more. The chain links TRBV12-3 or TRBV12-4 to TRBJ1-6; no firm D call. The V end was cut by 4 bases, the J end by 10 bases, with 11 bases between. The length of the CDR3 is 13 residues. CDR3 DNA sequence: TGTGCCAGCAGTTACCGGGATCTATCACCCCTCCACTTT. Encoded protein: CASSYRDLSPLHF.